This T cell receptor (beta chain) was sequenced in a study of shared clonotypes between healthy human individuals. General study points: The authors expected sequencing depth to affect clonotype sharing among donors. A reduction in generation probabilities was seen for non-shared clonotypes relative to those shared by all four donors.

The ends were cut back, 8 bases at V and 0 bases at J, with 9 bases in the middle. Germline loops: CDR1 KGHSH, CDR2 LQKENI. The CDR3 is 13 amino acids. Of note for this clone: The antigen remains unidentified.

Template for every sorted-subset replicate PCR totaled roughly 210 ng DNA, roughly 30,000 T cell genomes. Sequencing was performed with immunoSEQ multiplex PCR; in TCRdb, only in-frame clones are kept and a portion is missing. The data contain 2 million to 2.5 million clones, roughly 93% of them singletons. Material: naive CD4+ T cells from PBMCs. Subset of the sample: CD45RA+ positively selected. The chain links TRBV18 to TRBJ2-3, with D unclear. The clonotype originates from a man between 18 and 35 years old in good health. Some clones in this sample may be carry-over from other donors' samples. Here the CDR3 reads CASRFGSTDTQYF. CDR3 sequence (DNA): TGTGCCAGCCGGTTCGGAAGCACAGATACGCAGTATTTT.